This TCR beta chain is drawn from a study of regulatory T cells in long-lasting Graves disease. Time point of the sample: newly diagnosed GD, antithyroid drugs for less than 3 months. PBMC-derived RNA was used for the TCR library. Assembly of TCR beta libraries relied on iRepertoire HTBI primers together with Arm-PCR of CDR3 regions. A single record per CDR3 protein comes from TCRdb applying MiXCR to the multiplex PCR reads. The sample shows roughly 530,000 distinct CDR3 sequences, about 16% of them seen only once. The CDR3 runs 15 residues. CDR1 is SGHRS, CDR2 YFSETQ, per germline. V gave up 2 bases and J gave up 0 bases; unmatched junction bases: 2. Notes on this clonotype: With a much larger clone just one base away, this may be a read error.

This sample also appeared in a second study, on T cells in Graves' hyperthyroidism and ophthalmopathy.

The rearrangement joins TRBV5-1 to TRBJ2-1, with 7 bases identical to TRBD1. The sequence came from a woman aged 40 to 65 with Graves disease. Sequenced here: peripheral blood mononuclear cells (PBMCs), sampled at new diagnosis, from a patient treated with antithyroid drugs. The CDR3 bases are TGCGCCAGCAGCTTACAGGGGAACTCCTACAATGAGCAGTTCTTC. Amino acid sequence: CASSLQGNSYNEQFF.